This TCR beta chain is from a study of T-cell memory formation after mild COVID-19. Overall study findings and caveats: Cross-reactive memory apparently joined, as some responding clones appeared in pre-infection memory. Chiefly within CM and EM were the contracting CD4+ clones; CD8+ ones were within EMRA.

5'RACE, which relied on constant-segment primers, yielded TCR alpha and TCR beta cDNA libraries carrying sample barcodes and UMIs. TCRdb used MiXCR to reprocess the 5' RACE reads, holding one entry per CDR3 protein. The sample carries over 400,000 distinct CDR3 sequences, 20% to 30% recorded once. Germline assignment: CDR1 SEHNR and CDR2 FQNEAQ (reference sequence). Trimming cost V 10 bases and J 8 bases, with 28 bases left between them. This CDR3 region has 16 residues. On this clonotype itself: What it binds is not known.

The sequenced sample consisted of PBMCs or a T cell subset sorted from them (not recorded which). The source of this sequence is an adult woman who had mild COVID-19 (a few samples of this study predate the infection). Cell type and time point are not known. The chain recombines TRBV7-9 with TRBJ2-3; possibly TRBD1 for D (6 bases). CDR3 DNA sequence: TGTGCCATTCAGCTTATACAGGGTTACGCGGCCGGTACGCAGTATTTT. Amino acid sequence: CAIQLIQGYAAGTQYF.